The sequence of this TCR beta chain was determined in a study of technical replicates of blood from a few donors. Clones were read by immunoSEQ multiplex PCR, and TCRdb kept only the in-frame ones, dropping some. The sample lists 55,000 to 75,000 clones, roughly 94% occurring once. In germline, CDR1 is SGHTS, CDR2 YDEGEE. CDR3 length: 14 amino acids. V was trimmed by 4 bases and J by 5 bases, leaving 12 bases between them. The chain couples TRBV5-8 to TRBJ1-4; no firm D call. This TCR derives from a human donor in good health. Source material: T cells isolated from PBMCs. As DNA, the CDR3 is TGTGCCAGCAGCCAAGCTCGTCGGAATGAAAAACTGTTTTTT. Amino acid sequence: CASSQARRNEKLFF.